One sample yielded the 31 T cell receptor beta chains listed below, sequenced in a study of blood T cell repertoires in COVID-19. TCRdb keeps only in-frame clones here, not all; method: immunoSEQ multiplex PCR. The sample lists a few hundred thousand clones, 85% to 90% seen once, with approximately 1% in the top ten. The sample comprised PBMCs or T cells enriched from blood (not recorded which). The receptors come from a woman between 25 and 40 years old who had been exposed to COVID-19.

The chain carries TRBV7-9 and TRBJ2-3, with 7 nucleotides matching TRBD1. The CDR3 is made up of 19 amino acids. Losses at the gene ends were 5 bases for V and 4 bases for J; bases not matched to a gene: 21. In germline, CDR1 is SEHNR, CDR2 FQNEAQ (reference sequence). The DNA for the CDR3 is TGTGCCAGCAGCCGAAATACAGGGGCCCTACCCAACGCGCCAGATACGCAGTATTTT. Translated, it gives CASSRNTGALPNAPDTQYF.

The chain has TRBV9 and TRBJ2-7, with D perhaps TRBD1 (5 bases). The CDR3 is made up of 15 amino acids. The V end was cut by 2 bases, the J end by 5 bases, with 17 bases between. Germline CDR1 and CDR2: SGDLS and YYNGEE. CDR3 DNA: TGTGCCAGCAGCGTGGGGCGGATGACTGGTGACGAGCAGTACTTC. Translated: CASSVGRMTGDEQYF.

CDR3 region: CASSQEYSGTTLDQYF. DNA for the CDR3: TGCGCCAGCAGCCAAGAATACAGCGGGACGACTCTAGACCAGTACTTC. V usage is TRBV4-1 and J usage is TRBJ2-5; TRBD2 matches 7 bases. CDR3 length equals 16 residues. In germline, CDR1 is MGHRA, CDR2 YSYEKL. V shed 0 bases, J shed 10 bases, and the junction held 14 bases outside the gene matches.

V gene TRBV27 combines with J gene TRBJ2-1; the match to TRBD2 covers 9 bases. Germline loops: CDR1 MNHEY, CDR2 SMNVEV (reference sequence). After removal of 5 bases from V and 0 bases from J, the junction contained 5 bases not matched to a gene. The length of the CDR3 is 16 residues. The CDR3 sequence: CASSLAGISSYNEQFF. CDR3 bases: TGTGCCAGCAGTCTAGCGGGGATAAGCTCCTACAATGAGCAGTTCTTC.

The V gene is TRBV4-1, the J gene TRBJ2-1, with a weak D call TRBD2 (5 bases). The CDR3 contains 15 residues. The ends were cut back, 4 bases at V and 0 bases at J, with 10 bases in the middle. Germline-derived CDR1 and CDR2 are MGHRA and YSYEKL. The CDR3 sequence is CASSPLESSYNEQFF. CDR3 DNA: TGCGCCAGCAGCCCACTAGAGAGCTCCTACAATGAGCAGTTCTTC.

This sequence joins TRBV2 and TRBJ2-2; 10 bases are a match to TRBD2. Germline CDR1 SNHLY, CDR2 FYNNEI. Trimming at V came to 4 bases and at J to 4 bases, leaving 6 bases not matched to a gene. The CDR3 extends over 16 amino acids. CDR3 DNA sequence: TGTGCCAGCAGTGCTATGGGACTAGCGACCACCGGGGAGCTGTTTTTT. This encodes CASSAMGLATTGELFF.

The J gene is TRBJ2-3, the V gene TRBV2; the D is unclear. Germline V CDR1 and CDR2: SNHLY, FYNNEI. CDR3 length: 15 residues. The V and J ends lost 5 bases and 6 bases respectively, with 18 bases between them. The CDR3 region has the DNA TGTGCCAGCAGTCCACCCGACTCGCCTACCGATACGCAGTATTTT. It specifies CASSPPDSPTDTQYF.

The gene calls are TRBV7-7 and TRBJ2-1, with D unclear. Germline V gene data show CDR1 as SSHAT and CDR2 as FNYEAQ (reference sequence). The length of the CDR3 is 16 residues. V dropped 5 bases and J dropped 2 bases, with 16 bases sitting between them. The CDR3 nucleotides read TGTGCCAGCAGCCCTATAGGCGTCCTAGCCTACAATGAGCAGTTCTTC. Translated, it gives CASSPIGVLAYNEQFF.

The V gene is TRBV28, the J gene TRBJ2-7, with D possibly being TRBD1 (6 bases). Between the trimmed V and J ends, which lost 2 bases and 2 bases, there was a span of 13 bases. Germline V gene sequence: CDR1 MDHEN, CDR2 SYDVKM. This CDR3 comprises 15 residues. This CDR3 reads CASSLGEDRTYEQYF. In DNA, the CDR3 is TGTGCCAGCAGTTTAGGCGAGGACAGAACCTACGAGCAGTACTTC.

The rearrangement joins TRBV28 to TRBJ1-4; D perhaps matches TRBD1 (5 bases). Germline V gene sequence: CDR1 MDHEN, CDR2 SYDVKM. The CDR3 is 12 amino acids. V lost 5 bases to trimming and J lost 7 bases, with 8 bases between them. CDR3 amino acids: CASSGGVEKLFF. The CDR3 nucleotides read TGTGCCAGCAGTGGAGGGGTTGAAAAACTGTTTTTT.

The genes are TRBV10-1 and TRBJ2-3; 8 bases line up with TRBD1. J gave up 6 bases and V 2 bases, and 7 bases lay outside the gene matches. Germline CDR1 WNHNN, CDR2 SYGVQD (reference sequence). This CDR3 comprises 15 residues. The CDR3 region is CASSEAKTGADTQYF. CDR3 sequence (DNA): TGCGCCAGCAGTGAGGCCAAGACAGGGGCGGATACGCAGTATTTT.

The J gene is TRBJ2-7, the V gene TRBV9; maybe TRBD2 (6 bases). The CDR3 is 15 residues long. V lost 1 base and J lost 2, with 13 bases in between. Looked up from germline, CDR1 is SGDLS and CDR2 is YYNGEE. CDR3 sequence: CASSVLGSPTYEQYF. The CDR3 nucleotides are TGTGCCAGCAGCGTACTCGGGAGCCCTACCTACGAGCAGTACTTC.

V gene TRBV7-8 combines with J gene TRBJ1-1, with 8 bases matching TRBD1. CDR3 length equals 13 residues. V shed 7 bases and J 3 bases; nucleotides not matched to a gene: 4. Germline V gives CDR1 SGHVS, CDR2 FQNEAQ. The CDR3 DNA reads TGTGCCAGCATCGTACAGGGGGACACTGAAGCTTTCTTT. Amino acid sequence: CASIVQGDTEAFF.

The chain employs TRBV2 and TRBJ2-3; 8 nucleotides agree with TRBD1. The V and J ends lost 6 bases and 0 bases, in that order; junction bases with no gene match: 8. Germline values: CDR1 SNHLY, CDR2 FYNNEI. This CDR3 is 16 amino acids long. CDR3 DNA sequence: TGTGCCAGCAGCCGGACAGGGACTCATAGCACAGATACGCAGTATTTT. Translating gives CASSRTGTHSTDTQYF. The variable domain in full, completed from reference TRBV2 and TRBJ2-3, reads EPEVTQTPSHQVTQMGQEVILRCVPISNHLYFYWYRQILGQKVEFLVSFYNNEISEKSEIFDDQFSVERPDGSNFTLKIRSTKLEDSAMYFCASSRTGTHSTDTQYFGPGTRLTVL.

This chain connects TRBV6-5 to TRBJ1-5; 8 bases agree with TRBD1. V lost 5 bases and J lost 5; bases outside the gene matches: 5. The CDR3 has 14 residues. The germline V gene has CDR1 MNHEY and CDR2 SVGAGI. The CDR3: CASSLQGGYQPQHF. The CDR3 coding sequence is TGTGCCAGCAGTCTACAGGGGGGATATCAGCCCCAGCATTTT.

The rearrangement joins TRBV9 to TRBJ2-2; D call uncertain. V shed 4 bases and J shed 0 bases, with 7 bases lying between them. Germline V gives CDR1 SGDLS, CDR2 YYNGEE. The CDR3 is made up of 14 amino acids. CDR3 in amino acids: CASSPPANTGELFF. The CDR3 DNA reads TGTGCCAGCAGCCCCCCCGCGAACACCGGGGAGCTGTTTTTT.

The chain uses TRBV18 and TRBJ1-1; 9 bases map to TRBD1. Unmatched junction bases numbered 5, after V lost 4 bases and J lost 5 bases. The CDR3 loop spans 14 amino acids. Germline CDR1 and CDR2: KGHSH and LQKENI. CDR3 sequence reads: CASSRTGETTEAFF. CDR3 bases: TGTGCCAGCTCACGGACAGGGGAAACGACTGAAGCTTTCTTT.

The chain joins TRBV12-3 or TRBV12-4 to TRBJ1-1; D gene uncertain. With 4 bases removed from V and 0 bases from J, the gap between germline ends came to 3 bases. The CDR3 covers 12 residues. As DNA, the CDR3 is TGTGCCAGCAGTTCCGTGAACACTGAAGCTTTCTTT. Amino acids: CASSSVNTEAFF.

The CDR3 DNA reads as TGTGCCAGCAGTTTGCAGTCTTACGAGCAGTACTTC. As protein: CASSLQSYEQYF. The J gene is TRBJ2-7, the V gene TRBV12-3 or TRBV12-4; D call uncertain. The CDR3 is 12 residues long. Trimming cost V 3 bases and J 4 bases, with 7 bases left between them.

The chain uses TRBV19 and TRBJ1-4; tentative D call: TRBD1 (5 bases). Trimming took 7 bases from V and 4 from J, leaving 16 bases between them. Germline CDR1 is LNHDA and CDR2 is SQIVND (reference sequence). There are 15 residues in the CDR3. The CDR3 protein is CASTEGPGRNEKLFF. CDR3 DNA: TGTGCCAGTACGGAAGGGCCAGGGCGTAATGAAAAACTGTTTTTT.

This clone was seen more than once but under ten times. The CDR3, as DNA: TGTGCCAGCAGTTTGGGGCAGAACTATGGCTACACCTTC. Protein: CASSLGQNYGYTF. The chain has TRBV12-3 or TRBV12-4 and TRBJ1-2, with D perhaps TRBD1 (5 bases). Trimming removed 3 bases at V and 2 bases at J, with 7 bases between. CDR3 length equals 13 residues.

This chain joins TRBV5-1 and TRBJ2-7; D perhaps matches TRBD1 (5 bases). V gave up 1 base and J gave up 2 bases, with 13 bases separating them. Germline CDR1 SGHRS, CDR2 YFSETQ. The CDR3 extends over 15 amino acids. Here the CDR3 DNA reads TGCGCCAGCAGCTTGTGGGGCCAAATGGCCTACGAGCAGTACTTC. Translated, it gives CASSLWGQMAYEQYF. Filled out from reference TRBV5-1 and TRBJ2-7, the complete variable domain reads KAGVTQTPRYLIKTRGQQVTLSCSPISGHRSVSWYQQTPGQGLQFLFEYFSETQRNKGNFPGRFSGRQFSNSRSEMNVSTLELGDSALYLCASSLWGQMAYEQYFGPGTRLTVT.

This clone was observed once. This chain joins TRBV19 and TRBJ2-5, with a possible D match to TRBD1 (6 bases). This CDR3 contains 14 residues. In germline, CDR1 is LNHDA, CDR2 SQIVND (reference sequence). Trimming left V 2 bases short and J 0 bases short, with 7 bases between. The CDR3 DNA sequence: TGTGCCAGTAGTATAAGGGACAACCAAGAGACCCAGTACTTC. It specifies CASSIRDNQETQYF.

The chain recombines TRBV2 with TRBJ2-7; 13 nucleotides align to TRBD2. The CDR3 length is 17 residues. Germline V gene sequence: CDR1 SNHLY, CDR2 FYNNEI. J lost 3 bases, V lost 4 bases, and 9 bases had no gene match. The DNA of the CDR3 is TGTGCCAGCAGTGGGACTAGCGGGAGTTTTTACCACTACGAGCAGTACTTC. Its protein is CASSGTSGSFYHYEQYF.

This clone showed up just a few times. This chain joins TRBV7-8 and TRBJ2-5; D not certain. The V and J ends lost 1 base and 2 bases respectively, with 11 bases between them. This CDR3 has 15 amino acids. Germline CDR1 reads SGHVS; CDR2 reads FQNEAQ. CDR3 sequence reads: CASSLEGDWQETQYF. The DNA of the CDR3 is TGTGCCAGCAGCTTAGAAGGAGACTGGCAAGAGACCCAGTACTTC.

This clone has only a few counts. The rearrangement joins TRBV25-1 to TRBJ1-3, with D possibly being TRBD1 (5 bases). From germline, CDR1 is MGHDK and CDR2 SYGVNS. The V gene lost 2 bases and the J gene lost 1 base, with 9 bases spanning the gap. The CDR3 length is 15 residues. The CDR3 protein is CASSEQGGSGNTIYF. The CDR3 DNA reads TGTGCCAGCAGTGAACAGGGAGGTTCTGGAAACACCATATATTTT.

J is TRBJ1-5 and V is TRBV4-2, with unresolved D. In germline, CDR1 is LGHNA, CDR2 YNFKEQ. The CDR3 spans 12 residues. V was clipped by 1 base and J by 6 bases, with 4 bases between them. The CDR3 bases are TGTGCCAGCAGCCAAGTCGGTCAGCCCCAGCATTTT. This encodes CASSQVGQPQHF.

The CDR3 protein is CASSPGQGVGYTF. Written as DNA, the CDR3 is TGTGCCAGCAGCCCCGGACAGGGGGTTGGCTACACCTTC. The chain carries TRBV3-1 (or the pseudogene TRBV3-2) and TRBJ1-2, with 10 nucleotides matching TRBD1. The CDR3 consists of 13 residues. CDR1 is LGHDT, CDR2 YNNKEL, per germline (reference sequence). V was clipped by 4 bases and J by 7 bases; unmatched bases: 3.

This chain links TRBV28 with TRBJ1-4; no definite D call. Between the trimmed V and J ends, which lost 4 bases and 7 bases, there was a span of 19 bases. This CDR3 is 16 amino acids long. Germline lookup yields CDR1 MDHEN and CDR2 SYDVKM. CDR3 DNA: TGTGCCAGCAGTTCAACAAGACCGCCCCACAGTGAAAAACTGTTTTTT. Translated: CASSSTRPPHSEKLFF.

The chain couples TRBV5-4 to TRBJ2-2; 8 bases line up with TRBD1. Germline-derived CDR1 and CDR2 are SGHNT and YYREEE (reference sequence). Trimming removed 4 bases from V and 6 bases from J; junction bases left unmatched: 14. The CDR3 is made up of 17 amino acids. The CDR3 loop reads CASSPTADRVVAGELFF. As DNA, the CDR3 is TGTGCCAGCAGCCCGACGGCGGACAGGGTCGTCGCCGGGGAGCTGTTTTTT.

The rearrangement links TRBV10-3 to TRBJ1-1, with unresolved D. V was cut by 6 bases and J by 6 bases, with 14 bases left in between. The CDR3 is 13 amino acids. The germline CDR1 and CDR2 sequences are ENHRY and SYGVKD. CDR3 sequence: CAIRQEDLPEAFF. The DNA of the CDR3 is TGTGCCATCAGGCAGGAGGATTTGCCTGAAGCTTTCTTT.